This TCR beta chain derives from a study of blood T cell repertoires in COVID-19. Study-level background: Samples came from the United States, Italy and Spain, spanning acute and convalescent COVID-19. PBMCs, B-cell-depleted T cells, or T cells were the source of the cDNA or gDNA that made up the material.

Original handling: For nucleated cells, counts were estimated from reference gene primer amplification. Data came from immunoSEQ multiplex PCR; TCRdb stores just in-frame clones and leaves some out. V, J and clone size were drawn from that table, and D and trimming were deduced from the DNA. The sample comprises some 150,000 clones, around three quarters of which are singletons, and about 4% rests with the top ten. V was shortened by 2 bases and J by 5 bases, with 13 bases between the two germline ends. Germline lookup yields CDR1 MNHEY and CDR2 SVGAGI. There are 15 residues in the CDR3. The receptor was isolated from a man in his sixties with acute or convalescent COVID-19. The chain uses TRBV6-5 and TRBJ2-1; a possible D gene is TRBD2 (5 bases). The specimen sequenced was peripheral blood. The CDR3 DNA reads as TGTGCCAGCAGTTACGGCTTGGAGGCAAACAATGAGCAGTTCTTC. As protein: CASSYGLEANNEQFF.